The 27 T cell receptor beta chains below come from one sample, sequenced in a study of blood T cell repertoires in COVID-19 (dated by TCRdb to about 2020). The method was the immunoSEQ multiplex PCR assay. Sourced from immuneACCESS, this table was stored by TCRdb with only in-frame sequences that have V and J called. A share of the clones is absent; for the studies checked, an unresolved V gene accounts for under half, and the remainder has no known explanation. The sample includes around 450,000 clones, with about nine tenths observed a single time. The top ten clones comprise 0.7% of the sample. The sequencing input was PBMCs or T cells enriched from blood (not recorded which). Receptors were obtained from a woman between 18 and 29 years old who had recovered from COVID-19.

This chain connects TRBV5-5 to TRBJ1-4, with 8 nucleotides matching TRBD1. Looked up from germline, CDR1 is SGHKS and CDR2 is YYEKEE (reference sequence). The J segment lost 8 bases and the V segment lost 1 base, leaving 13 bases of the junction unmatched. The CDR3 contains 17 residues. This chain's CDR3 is CASSLNHRGTFREKLFF. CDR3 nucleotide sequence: TGTGCCAGCAGCTTGAATCACAGGGGGACATTCAGGGAAAAACTGTTTTTT.

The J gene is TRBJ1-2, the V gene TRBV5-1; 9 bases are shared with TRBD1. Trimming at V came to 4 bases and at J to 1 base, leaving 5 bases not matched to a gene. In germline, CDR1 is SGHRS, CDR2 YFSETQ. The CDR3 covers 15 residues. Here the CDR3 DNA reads TGCGCCAGCAGCGCGGGGACAGGGAATAACTATGGCTACACCTTC. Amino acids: CASSAGTGNNYGYTF.

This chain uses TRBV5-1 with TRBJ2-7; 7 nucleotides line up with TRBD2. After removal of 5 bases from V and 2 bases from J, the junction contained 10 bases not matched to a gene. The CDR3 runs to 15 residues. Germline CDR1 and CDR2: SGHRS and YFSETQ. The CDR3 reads CASSHYGGTAYEQYF. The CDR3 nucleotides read TGCGCCAGCAGTCACTACGGGGGGACTGCCTACGAGCAGTACTTC.

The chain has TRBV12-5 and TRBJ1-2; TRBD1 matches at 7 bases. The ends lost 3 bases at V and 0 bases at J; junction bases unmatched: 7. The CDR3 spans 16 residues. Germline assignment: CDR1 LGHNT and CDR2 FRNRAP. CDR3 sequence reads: CASGFPDRRPNYGYTF. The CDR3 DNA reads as TGTGCTAGTGGTTTTCCGGACAGGCGCCCTAACTATGGCTACACCTTC.

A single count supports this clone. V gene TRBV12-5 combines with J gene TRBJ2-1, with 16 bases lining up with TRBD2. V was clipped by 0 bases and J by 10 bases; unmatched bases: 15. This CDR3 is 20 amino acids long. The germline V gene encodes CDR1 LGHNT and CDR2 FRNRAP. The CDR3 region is CASGLVLGTSGGATPGEQFF. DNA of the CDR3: TGTGCTAGTGGTTTGGTACTGGGGACTAGCGGGGGGGCTACCCCTGGCGAGCAGTTCTTC.

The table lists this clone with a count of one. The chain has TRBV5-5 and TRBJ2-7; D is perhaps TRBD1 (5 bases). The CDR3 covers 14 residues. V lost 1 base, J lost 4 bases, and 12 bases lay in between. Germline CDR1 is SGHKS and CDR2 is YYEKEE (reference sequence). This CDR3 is CASSLQGPVYEQYF. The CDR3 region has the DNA TGTGCCAGCAGCTTGCAGGGTCCTGTTTACGAGCAGTACTTC.

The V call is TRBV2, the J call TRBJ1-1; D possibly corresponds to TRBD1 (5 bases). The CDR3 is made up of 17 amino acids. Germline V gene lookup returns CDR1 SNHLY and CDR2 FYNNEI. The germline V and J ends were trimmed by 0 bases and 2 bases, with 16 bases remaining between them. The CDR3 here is CASSEAIMGRENTEAFF. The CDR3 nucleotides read TGTGCCAGCAGTGAAGCGATAATGGGCAGGGAAAACACTGAAGCTTTCTTT.

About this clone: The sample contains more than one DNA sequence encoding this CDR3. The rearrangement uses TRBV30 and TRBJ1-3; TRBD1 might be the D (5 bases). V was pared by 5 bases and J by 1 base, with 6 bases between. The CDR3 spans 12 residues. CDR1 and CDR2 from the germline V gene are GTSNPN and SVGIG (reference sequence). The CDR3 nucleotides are TGTGCCTGGGCAGGGTCTGGAAACACCATATATTTT. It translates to CAWAGSGNTIYF.

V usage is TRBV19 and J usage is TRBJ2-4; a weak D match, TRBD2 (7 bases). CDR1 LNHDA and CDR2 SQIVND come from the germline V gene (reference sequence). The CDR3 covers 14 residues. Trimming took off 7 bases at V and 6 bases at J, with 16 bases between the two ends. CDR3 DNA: TGTGCCAGTACTCTAGGGGGGGCGGGAAACATTCAGTACTTC. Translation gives CASTLGGAGNIQYF.

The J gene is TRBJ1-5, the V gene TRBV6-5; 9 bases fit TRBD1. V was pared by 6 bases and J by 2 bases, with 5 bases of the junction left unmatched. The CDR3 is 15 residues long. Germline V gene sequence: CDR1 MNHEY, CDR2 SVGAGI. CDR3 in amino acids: CASSLDRGGNQPQHF. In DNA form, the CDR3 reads TGTGCCAGCAGCCTGGACAGGGGAGGCAATCAGCCCCAGCATTTT.

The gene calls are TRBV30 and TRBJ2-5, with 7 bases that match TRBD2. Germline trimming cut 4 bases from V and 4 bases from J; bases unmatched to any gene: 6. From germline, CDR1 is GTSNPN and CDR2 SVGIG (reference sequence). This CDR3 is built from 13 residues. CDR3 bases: TGTGCCTGGATGTTGCGCGGGGGAGAGACCCAGTACTTC. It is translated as CAWMLRGGETQYF.

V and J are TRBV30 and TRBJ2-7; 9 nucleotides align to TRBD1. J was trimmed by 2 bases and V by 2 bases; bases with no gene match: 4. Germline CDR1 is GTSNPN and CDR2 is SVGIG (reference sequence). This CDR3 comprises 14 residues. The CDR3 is CAWSPGTGPYEQYF. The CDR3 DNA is TGTGCCTGGAGTCCCGGGACAGGGCCCTACGAGCAGTACTTC.

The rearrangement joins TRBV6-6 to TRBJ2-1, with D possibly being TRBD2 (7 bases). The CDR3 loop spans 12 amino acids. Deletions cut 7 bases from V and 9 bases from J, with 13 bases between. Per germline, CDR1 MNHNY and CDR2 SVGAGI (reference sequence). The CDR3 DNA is TGTGCCAGCATGAGGGGGGGCACTGAGCAGTTCTTC. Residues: CASMRGGTEQFF.

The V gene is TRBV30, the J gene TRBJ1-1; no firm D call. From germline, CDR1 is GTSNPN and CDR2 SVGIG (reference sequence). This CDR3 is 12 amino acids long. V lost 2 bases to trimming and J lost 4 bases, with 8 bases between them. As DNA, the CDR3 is TGTGCCTGGAGTCCCGGGAGCACTGAAGCTTTCTTT. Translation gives CAWSPGSTEAFF.

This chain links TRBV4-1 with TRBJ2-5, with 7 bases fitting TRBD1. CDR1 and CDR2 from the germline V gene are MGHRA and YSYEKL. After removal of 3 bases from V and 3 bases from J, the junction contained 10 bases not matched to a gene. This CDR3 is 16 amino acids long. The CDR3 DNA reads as TGCGCCAGCAGCCACTACGGTAGAGGGGGCGAAGAGACCCAGTACTTC. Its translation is CASSHYGRGGEETQYF.

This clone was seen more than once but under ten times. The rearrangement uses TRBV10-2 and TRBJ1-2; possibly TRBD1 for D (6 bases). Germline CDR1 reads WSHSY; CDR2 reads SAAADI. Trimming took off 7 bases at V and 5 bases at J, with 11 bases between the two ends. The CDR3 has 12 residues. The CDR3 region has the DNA TGCGCCAGCACGGAACAGGGTTATGGCTACACCTTC. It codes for CASTEQGYGYTF.

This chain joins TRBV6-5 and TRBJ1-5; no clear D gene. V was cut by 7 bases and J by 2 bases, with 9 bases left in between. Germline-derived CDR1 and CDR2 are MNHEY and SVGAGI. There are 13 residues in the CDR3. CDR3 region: CASNRGGNQPQHF. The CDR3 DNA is TGTGCCAGCAATCGCGGGGGCAATCAGCCCCAGCATTTT.

CDR3 amino acids: CASSDTGQSGEQYF. CDR3 bases: TGCGCCAGCAGTGATACAGGGCAGTCGGGCGAGCAGTACTTC. V is TRBV10-1 and J is TRBJ2-7; TRBD1 is a possible D gene (6 bases). The germline V gene encodes CDR1 WNHNN and CDR2 SYGVQD (reference sequence). With 3 bases removed from V and 6 bases from J, the gap between germline ends came to 15 bases. The CDR3 length is 14 residues.

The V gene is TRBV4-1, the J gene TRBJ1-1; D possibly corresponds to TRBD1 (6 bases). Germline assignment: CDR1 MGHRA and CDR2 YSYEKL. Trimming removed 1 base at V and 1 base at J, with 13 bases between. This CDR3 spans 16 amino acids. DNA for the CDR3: TGCGCCAGCAGCCAAGTGGTCCAGGGGTGGAACACTGAAGCTTTCTTT. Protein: CASSQVVQGWNTEAFF.

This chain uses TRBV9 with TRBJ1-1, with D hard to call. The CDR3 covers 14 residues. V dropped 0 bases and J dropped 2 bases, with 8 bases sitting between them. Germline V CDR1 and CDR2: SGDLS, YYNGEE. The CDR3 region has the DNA TGTGCCAGCAGCGTAGAACCGGTCAACACTGAAGCTTTCTTT. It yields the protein CASSVEPVNTEAFF.

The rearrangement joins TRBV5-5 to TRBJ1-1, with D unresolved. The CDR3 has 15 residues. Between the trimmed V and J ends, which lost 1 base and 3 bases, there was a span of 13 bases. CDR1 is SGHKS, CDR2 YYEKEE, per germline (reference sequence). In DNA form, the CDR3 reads TGTGCCAGCAGCTTGATCGCGGTTACTTACACTGAAGCTTTCTTT. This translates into CASSLIAVTYTEAFF.

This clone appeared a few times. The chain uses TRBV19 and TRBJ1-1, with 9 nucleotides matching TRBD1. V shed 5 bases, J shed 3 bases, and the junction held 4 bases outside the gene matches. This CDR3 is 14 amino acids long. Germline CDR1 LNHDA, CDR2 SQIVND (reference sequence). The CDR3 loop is CASSYRGQDTEAFF. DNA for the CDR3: TGTGCCAGTAGTTACAGGGGGCAGGACACTGAAGCTTTCTTT.

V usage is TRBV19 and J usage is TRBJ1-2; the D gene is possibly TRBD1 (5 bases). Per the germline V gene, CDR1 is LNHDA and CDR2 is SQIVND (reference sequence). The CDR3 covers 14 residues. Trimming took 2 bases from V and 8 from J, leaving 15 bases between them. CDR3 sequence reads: CASSIIGSPGGYTF. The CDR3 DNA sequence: TGTGCCAGTAGTATAATCGGCAGCCCAGGGGGCTACACCTTC.

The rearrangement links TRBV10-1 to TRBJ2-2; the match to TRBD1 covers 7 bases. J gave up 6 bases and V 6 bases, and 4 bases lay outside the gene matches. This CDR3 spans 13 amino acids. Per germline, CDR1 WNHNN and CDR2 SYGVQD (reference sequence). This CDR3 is CASSQTGSGELFF. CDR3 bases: TGCGCCAGCAGCCAGACAGGGTCCGGGGAGCTGTTTTTT.

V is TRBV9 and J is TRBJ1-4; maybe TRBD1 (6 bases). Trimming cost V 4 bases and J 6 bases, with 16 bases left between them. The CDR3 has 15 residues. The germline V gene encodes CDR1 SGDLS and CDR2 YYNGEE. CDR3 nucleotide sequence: TGTGCCAGCAGCACCATGGACAGTAGATATGAAAAACTGTTTTTT. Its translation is CASSTMDSRYEKLFF.

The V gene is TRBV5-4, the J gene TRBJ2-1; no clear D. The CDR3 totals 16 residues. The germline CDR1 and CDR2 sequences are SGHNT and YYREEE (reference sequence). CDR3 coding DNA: TGTGCGGCAGCAGCTTGGGTGGGTAGCCCCTACAATGAGCAGTTCTTC. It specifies CAAAAWVGSPYNEQFF.

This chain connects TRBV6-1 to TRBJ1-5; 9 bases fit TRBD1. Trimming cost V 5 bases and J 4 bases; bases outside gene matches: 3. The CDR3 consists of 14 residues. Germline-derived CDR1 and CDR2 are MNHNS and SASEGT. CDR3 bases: TGTGCCAGCAGTCTACAGGGGGCGAATCAGCCCCAGCATTTT. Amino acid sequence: CASSLQGANQPQHF.